The 10 T cell receptor beta chains presented below share a single source sample, sequenced in a study of blood T cells in healthy people across ages. A sample-barcoded 5' primer and a J-beta primer mix were used in a second PCR of about 7 to 12 cycles. TCRdb redid the calling of the 5' RACE reads with MiXCR, one entry per CDR3 protein. The table includes 1.5 million to 2 million distinct CDR3 sequences, 40% to 55% detected once. The material sequenced was blood. These receptors all come from a woman aged 40-49 years in good health.

This clonotype has a handful of counts. The CDR3 sequence: CASSPQGQGGYGYTF. The DNA for the CDR3 is TGTGCCAGCAGCCCCCAAGGACAGGGAGGCTATGGCTACACCTTC. The rearrangement uses TRBV27 and TRBJ1-2, with 8 bases matching TRBD1. Germline CDR1 and CDR2: MNHEY and SMNVEV (reference sequence). There are 15 residues in the CDR3. The ends lost 6 bases at V and 4 bases at J; junction bases unmatched: 10.

This clonotype was seen a few times. The V gene is TRBV4-1, the J gene TRBJ1-6; possible D gene TRBD1, 6 bases. The germline gives CDR1 MGHRA, CDR2 YSYEKL. This CDR3 region has 16 residues. V lost 0 bases and J lost 9, with 15 bases in between. The CDR3, as DNA: TGCGCCAGCAGCCAAGAAAGAACAGGCAGGGGTTCACCCCTCCACTTT. Translated, it gives CASSQERTGRGSPLHF.

This clonotype was detected only a few times. The chain employs TRBV6-5 and TRBJ1-2; D may be TRBD1 (6 bases). V was shortened by 5 bases and J by 2 bases, with 9 bases between the two germline ends. Germline V CDR1 and CDR2: MNHEY, SVGAGI. CDR3 length equals 13 residues. The CDR3 DNA follows: TGTGCCAGCAGTGACGGACAGAACTATGGCTACACCTTC. It specifies CASSDGQNYGYTF.

The rearrangement uses TRBV7-2 and TRBJ2-1; 8 bases fit TRBD1. The CDR3 length is 16 residues. Per the germline V gene, CDR1 is SGHTA and CDR2 is FQGNSA. Unmatched junction bases numbered 10, after V lost 5 bases and J lost 4 bases. The CDR3 sequence is CASSVVPGTGYNEQFF. CDR3 DNA sequence: TGTGCCAGCAGCGTCGTACCCGGGACAGGATACAATGAGCAGTTCTTC.

The chain joins TRBV20-1 to TRBJ2-5; TRBD1 is a possible D gene (5 bases). The DNA end favors TRBJ2-7, so the J call may be wrong. Germline lookup yields CDR1 DFQATT and CDR2 SNEGSKA (reference sequence). The CDR3 length is 13 residues. CDR3 nucleotide sequence: TGCAGTGCTAGCGACCGACAGTCCCACGAGCAGTACTTC. Protein: CSASDRQSHEQYF.

This chain joins TRBV6-2 or TRBV6-3 and TRBJ1-2; D call uncertain. This CDR3 is 14 amino acids long. Germline-derived CDR1 and CDR2 are MNHEY and SVGEGT. Trimming pared 7 bases from V and 3 bases from J, leaving 15 bases between. CDR3 sequence: CASTQYVLYYGYTF. The CDR3 nucleotides are TGTGCCAGCACCCAGTACGTCCTTTACTATGGCTACACCTTC.

The chain combines TRBV5-1 with TRBJ1-2, with 7 bases lining up with TRBD1. The germline gives CDR1 SGHRS, CDR2 YFSETQ. V was pared by 4 bases and J by 7 bases, with 13 bases of the junction left unmatched. CDR3 length equals 15 residues. DNA for the CDR3: TGCGCCAGCAGCACGCGGAACAGGGGCCCGGTTGGCTACACCTTC. Its translation is CASSTRNRGPVGYTF.

The chain recombines TRBV27 with TRBJ2-1, with a weak D call TRBD2 (6 bases). Trimming stripped 5 bases from V and 6 bases from J, with 17 bases between. The CDR3 spans 15 residues. Germline V gives CDR1 MNHEY, CDR2 SMNVEV (reference sequence). The chain's CDR3 is CASSPFRNSGNEQFF. The DNA of the CDR3 is TGTGCCAGCAGTCCCTTCCGAAATAGCGGCAATGAGCAGTTCTTC.

V gene TRBV6-2 or TRBV6-3 combines with J gene TRBJ2-1; 9 bases agree with TRBD2. After removal of 7 bases from V and 6 bases from J, the junction contained 10 bases not matched to a gene. Germline lookup yields CDR1 MNHEY and CDR2 SVGEGT. The CDR3 is 15 amino acids. CDR3 protein: CASTPLAGDFNEQFF. The CDR3 DNA reads TGTGCCAGCACCCCCTTAGCGGGGGACTTCAATGAGCAGTTCTTC.

This chain uses TRBV5-6 with TRBJ2-5; D is possibly TRBD1 (6 bases). Germline-derived CDR1 and CDR2 are SGHDT and YYEEEE. There are 14 residues in the CDR3. V lost 4 bases and J lost 2, with 12 bases in between. DNA of the CDR3: TGTGCCAGCAGCACCGACAGGACACAAGAGACCCAGTACTTC. Translation: CASSTDRTQETQYF.